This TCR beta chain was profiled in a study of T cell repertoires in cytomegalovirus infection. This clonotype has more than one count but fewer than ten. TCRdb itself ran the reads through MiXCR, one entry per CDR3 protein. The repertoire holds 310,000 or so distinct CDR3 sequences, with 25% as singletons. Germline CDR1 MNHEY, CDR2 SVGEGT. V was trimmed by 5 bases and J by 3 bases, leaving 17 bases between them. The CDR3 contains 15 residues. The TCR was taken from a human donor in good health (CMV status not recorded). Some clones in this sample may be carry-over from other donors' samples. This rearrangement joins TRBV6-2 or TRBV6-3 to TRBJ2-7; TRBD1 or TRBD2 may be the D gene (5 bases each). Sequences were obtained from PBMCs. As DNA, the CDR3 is TGTGCCAGCAGTCCTTTTAACTGGGGGAGCTACGAGCAGTACTTC. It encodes CASSPFNWGSYEQYF.